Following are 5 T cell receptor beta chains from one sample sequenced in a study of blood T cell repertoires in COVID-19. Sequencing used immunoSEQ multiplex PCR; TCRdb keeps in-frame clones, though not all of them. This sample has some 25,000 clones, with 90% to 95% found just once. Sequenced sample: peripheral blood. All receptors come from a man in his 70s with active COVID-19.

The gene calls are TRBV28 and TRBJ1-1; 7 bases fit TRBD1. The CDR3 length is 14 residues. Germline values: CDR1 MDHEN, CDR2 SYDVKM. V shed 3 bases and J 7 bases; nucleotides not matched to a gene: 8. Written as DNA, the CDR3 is TGTGCCAGCAGTTTTCCGCACAGGGGAGGTGAAGCTTTCTTT. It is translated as CASSFPHRGGEAFF.

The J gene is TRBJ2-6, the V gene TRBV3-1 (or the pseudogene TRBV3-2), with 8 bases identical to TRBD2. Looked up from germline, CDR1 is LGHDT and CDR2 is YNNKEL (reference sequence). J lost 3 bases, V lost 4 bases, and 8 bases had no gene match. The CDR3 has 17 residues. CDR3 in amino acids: CASSPIHSGSGANVLTF. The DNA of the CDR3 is TGTGCCAGCAGCCCAATACACAGCGGGAGTGGGGCCAACGTCCTGACTTTC.

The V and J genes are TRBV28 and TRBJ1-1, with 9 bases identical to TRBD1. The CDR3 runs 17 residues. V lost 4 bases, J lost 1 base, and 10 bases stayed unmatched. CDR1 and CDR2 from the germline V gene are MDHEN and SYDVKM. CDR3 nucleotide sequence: TGTGCCAGCAGTTCTTTGATACAGGGGGCTAGGAACACTGAAGCTTTCTTT. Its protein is CASSSLIQGARNTEAFF. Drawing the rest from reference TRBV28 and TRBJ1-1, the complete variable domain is DVKVTQSSRYLVKRTGEKVFLECVQDMDHENMFWYRQDPGLGLRLIYFSYDVKMKEKGDIPEGYSVSREKKERFSLILESASTNQTSMYLCASSSLIQGARNTEAFFGQGTRLTVV.

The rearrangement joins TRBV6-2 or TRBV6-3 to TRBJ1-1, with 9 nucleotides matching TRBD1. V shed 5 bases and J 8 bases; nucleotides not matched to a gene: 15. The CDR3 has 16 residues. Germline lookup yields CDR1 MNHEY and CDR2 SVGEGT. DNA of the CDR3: TGTGCCAGCAGTAACCCGGGACAGGGCCCCACTGGGGAAGCTTTCTTT. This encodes CASSNPGQGPTGEAFF.

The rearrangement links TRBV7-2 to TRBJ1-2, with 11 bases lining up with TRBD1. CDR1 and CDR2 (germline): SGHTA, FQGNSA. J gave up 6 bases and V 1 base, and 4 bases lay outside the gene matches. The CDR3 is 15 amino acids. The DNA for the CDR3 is TGTGCCAGCAGCTTAGTCGGACAGGGGGCGGATGGCTACACCTTC. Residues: CASSLVGQGADGYTF.